This paragraph reports one T cell receptor (beta chain). Participant-given clinical history determined each cohort assignment. For recovered donors of Cohort 3, there were two negative PCRs, clearance, or symptom resolution. This sample stems from a study of blood T cell repertoires in COVID-19. Whole-study context: Material from acute and convalescent COVID-19 was sourced from the United States, Italy and Spain.

Germline CDR1 SQVTM, CDR2 ANQGSEA. The CDR3 has 13 residues. J was trimmed by 2 bases and V by 6 bases; bases with no gene match: 3. Generated by immunoSEQ multiplex PCR, the TCRdb table keeps only in-frame clones and is missing some. Of some 390,000 clones listed, over 85% are singletons. What was sequenced was PBMCs or T cells enriched from blood (not recorded which). The V gene is TRBV29-1, the J gene TRBJ1-2; TRBD1 matches 10 bases. The receptor comes from a woman aged 25-40 years who had recovered from COVID-19. This chain's CDR3 is CSVAGQGNYGYTF. The CDR3 region has the DNA TGCAGCGTAGCGGGACAGGGGAACTATGGCTACACCTTC.